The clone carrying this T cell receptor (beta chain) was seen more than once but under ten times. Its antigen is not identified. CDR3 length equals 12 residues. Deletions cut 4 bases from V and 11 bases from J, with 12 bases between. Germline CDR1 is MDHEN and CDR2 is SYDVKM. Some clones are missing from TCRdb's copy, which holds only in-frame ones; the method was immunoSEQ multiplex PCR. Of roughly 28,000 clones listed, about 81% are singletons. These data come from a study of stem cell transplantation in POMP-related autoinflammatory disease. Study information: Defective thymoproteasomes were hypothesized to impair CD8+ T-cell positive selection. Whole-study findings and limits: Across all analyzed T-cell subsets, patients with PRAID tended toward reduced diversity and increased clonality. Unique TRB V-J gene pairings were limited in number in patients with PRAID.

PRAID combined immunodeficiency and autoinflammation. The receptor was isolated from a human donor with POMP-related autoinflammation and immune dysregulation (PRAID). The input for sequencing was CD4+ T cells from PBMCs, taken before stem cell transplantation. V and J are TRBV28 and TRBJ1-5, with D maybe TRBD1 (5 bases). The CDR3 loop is CASSSQRGTQHF. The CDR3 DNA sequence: TGTGCCAGCAGTTCCCAGAGGGGAACCCAGCATTTT.